Listed here is a single TCR beta chain. Its antigen is not known. At one of its ends the junction is not consistent with the germline gene, which may arise from a read error. The germline CDR1 and CDR2 sequences are SQVTM and ANQGSEA. The CDR3 has 14 amino acids. Template for every sorted-subset replicate PCR totaled about 200 ng DNA, tens of thousands of T cell genomes. Generated by immunoSEQ multiplex PCR, the TCRdb table keeps only in-frame clones and is missing some. Found here are a few million clones, around 92% of them singletons; the top ten hold 0.37%. The entry originates in a study of shared clonotypes between healthy human individuals. Study-wide results and caveats: Owing to a small donor count, the genetic and exposure-history diversity represented was limited.

Every donor was a Caucasian adult from Nashville, Tennessee. This TCR derives from a man aged 18-30 years in good health. Some clones in this sample may be carry-over from other donors' samples. Sample: naive CD4+ T cells from PBMCs. Subset in this sample: CD45RA+ positively selected. This chain connects TRBV29-1 to TRBJ2-5; D perhaps matches TRBD2 (6 bases). The CDR3 DNA sequence: TGCAGCGTTGAAGGGCGCTTAAGGAGGGAGATCCAGTACTTC. Translation: CSVEGRLRREIQYF.